This T cell receptor beta chain was sequenced for a study of blood T cell repertoires in COVID-19. In the study overall: From the United States, Italy and Spain came samples of acute and convalescent COVID-19. Sample material is recorded as cDNA or gDNA derived from T cells, B-cell-depleted T cells, or PBMCs.

In the authors' methods: How many nucleated cells were present was estimated from reference gene primer amplification. Sequenced by immunoSEQ multiplex PCR; TCRdb stores in-frame clones only, minus some. That table gives V, J and clone size, and the DNA gave D and trimming. The sample consists of about half a million clones, nearly 90% of them appearing once. Patients of the Seattle cohort, enrolled during active infection, were followed longitudinally. The CDR3 totals 13 residues. The germline V gene has CDR1 SGDLS and CDR2 YYNGEE. V gave up 3 bases and J gave up 6 bases; unmatched junction bases: 4.

Sequencing was carried out using peripheral blood. The rearrangement uses TRBV9 and TRBJ2-7, with TRBD1 identical over 9 bases. The sequence came from a man aged 18 to 29 with COVID-19, enrolled during active disease. The CDR3 loop reads CASSAGQGSEQYF. CDR3 DNA sequence: TGTGCCAGCAGCGCGGGACAGGGATCCGAGCAGTACTTC.